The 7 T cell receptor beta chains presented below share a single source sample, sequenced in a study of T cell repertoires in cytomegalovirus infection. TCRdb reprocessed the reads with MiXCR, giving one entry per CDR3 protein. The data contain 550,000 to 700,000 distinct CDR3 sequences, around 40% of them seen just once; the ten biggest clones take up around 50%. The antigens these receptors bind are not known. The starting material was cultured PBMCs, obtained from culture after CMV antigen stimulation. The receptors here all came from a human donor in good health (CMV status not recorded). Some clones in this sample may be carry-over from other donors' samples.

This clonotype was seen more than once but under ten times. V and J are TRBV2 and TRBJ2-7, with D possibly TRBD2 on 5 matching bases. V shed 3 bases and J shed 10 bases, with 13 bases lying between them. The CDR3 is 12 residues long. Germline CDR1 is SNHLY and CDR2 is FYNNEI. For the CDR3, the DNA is TGTGCCAGCAGTGAGAGGGCACCAAAACAGTACTTC. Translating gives CASSERAPKQYF.

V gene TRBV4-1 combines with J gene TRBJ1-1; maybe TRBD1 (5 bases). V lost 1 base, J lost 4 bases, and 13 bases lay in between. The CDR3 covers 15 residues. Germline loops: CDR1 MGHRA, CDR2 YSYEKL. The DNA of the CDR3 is TGCGCCAGCAGCCAAGTAAAGGGGAGTGGCACTGAAGCTTTCTTT. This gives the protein CASSQVKGSGTEAFF.

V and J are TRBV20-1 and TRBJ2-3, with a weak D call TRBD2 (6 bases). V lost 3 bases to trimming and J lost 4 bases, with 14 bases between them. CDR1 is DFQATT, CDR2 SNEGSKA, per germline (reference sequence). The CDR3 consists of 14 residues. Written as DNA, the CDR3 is TGCAGTGCTAGTTTAAGAGCGGGCGCAGATACGCAGTATTTT. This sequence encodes CSASLRAGADTQYF.

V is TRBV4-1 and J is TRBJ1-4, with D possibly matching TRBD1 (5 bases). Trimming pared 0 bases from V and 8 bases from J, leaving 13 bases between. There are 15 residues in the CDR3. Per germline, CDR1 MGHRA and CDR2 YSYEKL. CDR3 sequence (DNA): TGCGCCAGCAGCCAAGACCCCGGCGGGGGAGAAAAACTGTTTTTT. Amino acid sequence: CASSQDPGGGEKLFF.

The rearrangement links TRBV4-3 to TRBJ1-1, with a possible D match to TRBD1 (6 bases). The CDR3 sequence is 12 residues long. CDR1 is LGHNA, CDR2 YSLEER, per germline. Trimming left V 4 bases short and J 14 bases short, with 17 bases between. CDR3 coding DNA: TGCGCCAGCAGCCGGGAGGGACAACCTTACTTCTTT. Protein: CASSREGQPYFF.

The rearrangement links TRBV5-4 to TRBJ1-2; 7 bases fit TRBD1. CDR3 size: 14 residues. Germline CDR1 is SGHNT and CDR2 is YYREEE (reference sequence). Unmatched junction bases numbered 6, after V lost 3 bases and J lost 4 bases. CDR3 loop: CASSSRDRPYGYTF. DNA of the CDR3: TGTGCCAGCAGCTCCCGGGACAGACCCTATGGCTACACCTTC.

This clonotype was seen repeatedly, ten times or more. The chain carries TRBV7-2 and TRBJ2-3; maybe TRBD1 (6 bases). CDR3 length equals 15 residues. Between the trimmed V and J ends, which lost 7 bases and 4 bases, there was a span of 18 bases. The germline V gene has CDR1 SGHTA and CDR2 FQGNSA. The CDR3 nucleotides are TGTGCCAGCACCAGCGTCCCACAGGGTCCAGATACGCAGTATTTT. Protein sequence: CASTSVPQGPDTQYF.